These 17 T cell receptor beta chains came from one sample sequenced in a study of blood T cell repertoires in COVID-19. The protocol was immunoSEQ multiplex PCR, while the TCRdb copy is restricted to in-frame clones and leaves out a portion. The sample has roughly 230,000 clones; roughly 91% are singletons. The sample taken for sequencing was peripheral blood. These receptors came from a man aged 30 to 45 with COVID-19, enrolled during active disease.

The chain is built from TRBV9 and TRBJ1-2, with 7 bases lining up with TRBD1. There are 13 residues in the CDR3. CDR1 SGDLS and CDR2 YYNGEE come from the germline V gene. Trimming removed 0 bases from V and 4 bases from J; junction bases left unmatched: 0. CDR3: CASSVAGGYGYTF. CDR3 bases: TGTGCCAGCAGCGTAGCAGGGGGCTATGGCTACACCTTC.

V is TRBV27 and J is TRBJ2-2, with D possibly being TRBD2 (5 bases). This CDR3 is 13 amino acids long. Germline loops: CDR1 MNHEY, CDR2 SMNVEV (reference sequence). V gave up 6 bases and J gave up 6 bases, with 11 bases separating them. CDR3 nucleotides: TGTGCCAGCAGCCAACTAGGACCCGGGGAGCTGTTTTTT. It specifies CASSQLGPGELFF.

This chain links TRBV10-3 with TRBJ1-6, with 7 bases fitting TRBD1. This CDR3 is built from 15 residues. The J segment lost 7 bases and the V segment lost 3 bases, leaving 6 bases of the junction unmatched. The germline gives CDR1 ENHRY, CDR2 SYGVKD. The CDR3 sequence is CAISDPQGRNSPLHF. DNA of the CDR3: TGTGCCATCAGTGACCCACAGGGGCGGAATTCACCCCTCCACTTT.

The J gene is TRBJ1-3, the V gene TRBV3-1 (or the pseudogene TRBV3-2), with D perhaps matching TRBD1 (5 bases). This CDR3 has 14 amino acids. In germline, CDR1 is LGHDT, CDR2 YNNKEL (reference sequence). Trimming removed 5 bases from V and 2 bases from J, with 10 bases in between. The CDR3 nucleotides are TGTGCCAGCAGCTATGACAGTGCTGGAAACACCATATATTTT. Translated, it gives CASSYDSAGNTIYF.

The gene calls are TRBV18 and TRBJ1-2, with TRBD1 as a possible D gene (5 bases). The V gene's germline CDR1 is KGHSH and CDR2 LQKENI. V was cut by 0 bases and J by 8 bases, with 10 bases left in between. This CDR3 is 13 amino acids long. CDR3 protein: CASSPPQGGGYTF. Written as DNA, the CDR3 is TGTGCCAGCTCACCACCTCAGGGTGGGGGCTACACCTTC. Complete variable domain (other parts from reference TRBV18 and TRBJ1-2): NAGVMQNPRHLVRRRGQEARLRCSPMKGHSHVYWYRQLPEEGLKFMVYLQKENIIDESGMPKERFSAEFPKEGPSILRIQQVVRGDSAAYFCASSPPQGGGYTFGSGTRLTVV.

The chain employs TRBV10-3 and TRBJ1-6, with no clear D. The V and J ends lost 5 bases and 10 bases respectively, with 15 bases between them. This CDR3 has 14 amino acids. Looked up from germline, CDR1 is ENHRY and CDR2 is SYGVKD. CDR3 in DNA: TGTGCCATCAGTCCTCGGGAAGGCGACTCACCCCTCCACTTT. Amino acids: CAISPREGDSPLHF.

The chain uses TRBV24-1 and TRBJ2-5; D remains ambiguous. Germline CDR1 and CDR2: KGHDR and SFDVKD. CDR3 length: 12 amino acids. Trimming removed 3 bases from V and 5 bases from J, with 6 bases in between. The CDR3 loop is CATSDLEETQYF. The DNA of the CDR3 is TGTGCCACCAGTGATCTGGAGGAGACCCAGTACTTC.

The V gene is TRBV2, the J gene TRBJ1-2, with D unresolved. This CDR3 is 14 amino acids long. V was cut by 2 bases and J by 2 bases, with 9 bases left in between. Per germline, CDR1 SNHLY and CDR2 FYNNEI. DNA of the CDR3: TGTGCCAGCAGTGAACGGTACCTCAACTATGGCTACACCTTC. As protein: CASSERYLNYGYTF.

V and J are TRBV5-1 and TRBJ1-6, with 8 bases that match TRBD1. The V and J ends lost 3 bases and 9 bases, in that order; junction bases with no gene match: 8. CDR1 is SGHRS, CDR2 YFSETQ, per germline. This CDR3 region has 15 residues. The CDR3 spells CASSSTGTGRSPLHF. The DNA of the CDR3 is TGCGCCAGCAGCTCAACCGGGACAGGCCGTTCACCCCTCCACTTT.

This chain joins TRBV6-5 and TRBJ2-5; D is perhaps TRBD2 (7 bases). The ends were cut back, 10 bases at V and 5 bases at J, with 20 bases in the middle. Per germline, CDR1 MNHEY and CDR2 SVGAGI. The CDR3 is 14 residues long. CDR3 protein: CATRGGVLLETQYF. The DNA of the CDR3 is TGTGCCACCAGAGGGGGGGTACTTTTGGAGACCCAGTACTTC.

This clone was recorded once. The chain has TRBV11-2 and TRBJ2-7; D remains unclear. The CDR3 spans 12 residues. V was pared by 5 bases and J by 3 bases, with 8 bases between. Germline lookup yields CDR1 SGHAT and CDR2 FQNNGV. The CDR3 region is CASSPQHYEQYF. Here the CDR3 DNA reads TGTGCCAGCAGCCCACAGCACTACGAGCAGTACTTC.

This clone was found a few times. The chain recombines TRBV5-1 with TRBJ2-5; TRBD2 agrees at 11 bases. Germline-derived CDR1 and CDR2 are SGHRS and YFSETQ. V shed 6 bases, J shed 4 bases, and the junction held 11 bases outside the gene matches. The CDR3 sequence is 16 residues long. The CDR3, as DNA: TGCGCCAGCACGGCAGGGGCTAGCGGGGGGTCAGAGACCCAGTACTTC. Translated: CASTAGASGGSETQYF.

The chain combines TRBV3-1 (or the pseudogene TRBV3-2) with TRBJ2-5; 7 bases line up with TRBD1. Unmatched junction bases numbered 4, after V lost 3 bases and J lost 3 bases. This CDR3 has 14 residues. The germline V gene has CDR1 LGHDT and CDR2 YNNKEL (reference sequence). Written as DNA, the CDR3 is TGTGCCAGCAGCCAGAGCACAGGGGAAGAGACCCAGTACTTC. Translation gives CASSQSTGEETQYF.

The chain joins TRBV29-1 to TRBJ1-2; 9 bases map to TRBD1. CDR1 and CDR2 from the germline V gene are SQVTM and ANQGSEA. The CDR3 is 14 amino acids. V gave up 1 base and J gave up 2 bases; unmatched junction bases: 2. CDR3 sequence (DNA): TGCAGCGTTGAAGGGGACAGGGAGAACTATGGCTACACCTTC. Amino acids: CSVEGDRENYGYTF.

The sample holds one count of this clone. The rearrangement joins TRBV4-1 to TRBJ2-4; TRBD2 agrees at 11 bases. The V segment lost 1 base and the J segment 0 bases; nucleotides outside the gene matches: 8. Germline CDR1 and CDR2: MGHRA and YSYEKL. The CDR3 is 19 amino acids. CDR3 in DNA: TGCGCCAGCAGCCAAGCTAGCGGGGGGAATAGGGTAGCCAAAAACATTCAGTACTTC. Residues: CASSQASGGNRVAKNIQYF.

As concerns this clone: Within the sample, other DNA sequences also encode this same CDR3. The J gene is TRBJ1-2, the V gene TRBV12-3 or TRBV12-4; D gene unclear. This CDR3 spans 13 amino acids. V lost 6 bases to trimming and J lost 2 bases, with 10 bases between them. CDR3 region: CASSLGLNYGYTF. CDR3 DNA: TGTGCCAGCAGCCTTGGCCTGAACTATGGCTACACCTTC.

This chain links TRBV24-1 with TRBJ2-2; 9 bases are shared with TRBD2. The CDR3 totals 17 residues. The V and J ends lost 0 bases and 7 bases, in that order; junction bases with no gene match: 8. Germline V gene sequence: CDR1 KGHDR, CDR2 SFDVKD. CDR3 in amino acids: CATSDLSAGGPIGELFF. CDR3 sequence (DNA): TGTGCCACCAGTGATTTGTCGGCGGGGGGGCCTATCGGGGAGCTGTTTTTT.